The 16 T cell receptor beta chains below come from one sample, sequenced in a study of siplizumab effects on memory and regulatory T cells. Sequenced by immunoSEQ multiplex PCR; TCRdb stores in-frame clones only, minus some. The data show around 100,000 clones, with about nine tenths seen just once and 9.5% to 15% held by the top ten. Sequencing was performed on non-Treg CD4+ T cells sorted from blood. The receptors were sampled from a human donor in good health.

The chain employs TRBV10-3 and TRBJ2-2; weak D call: TRBD2 (5 bases). This CDR3 has 16 amino acids. The germline V gene has CDR1 ENHRY and CDR2 SYGVKD. V lost 3 bases and J lost 0, with 11 bases in between. The CDR3 region is CAISDPSLANTGELFF. CDR3 DNA: TGTGCCATCAGTGACCCCTCACTAGCGAACACCGGGGAGCTGTTTTTT.

The CDR3 DNA sequence: TGTGCCAGCAGTGCACCACAGGGTAGGGTTTACACTGAAGCTTTCTTT. As protein: CASSAPQGRVYTEAFF. The chain is built from TRBV6-1 and TRBJ1-1; D possibly corresponds to TRBD1 (6 bases). CDR1 and CDR2 from the germline V gene are MNHNS and SASEGT. The CDR3 extends over 16 amino acids. Trimming removed 4 bases at V and 3 bases at J, with 18 bases between.

This chain connects TRBV4-1 to TRBJ2-1, with D perhaps being TRBD1 or TRBD2 (5 bases each). With 3 bases removed from V and 4 bases from J, the gap between germline ends came to 16 bases. The germline V gene encodes CDR1 MGHRA and CDR2 YSYEKL. This CDR3 spans 16 amino acids. CDR3 protein: CASSHIRDHLYNEQFF. CDR3 nucleotides: TGCGCCAGCAGCCATATCAGGGACCACCTATACAATGAGCAGTTCTTC.

The chain is built from TRBV19 and TRBJ1-2, with D possibly matching TRBD1 (5 bases). V was cut by 8 bases and J by 4 bases, with 17 bases left in between. Per germline, CDR1 LNHDA and CDR2 SQIVND (reference sequence). CDR3 length: 14 residues. CDR3 amino acids: CASLPTTVSYGYTF. CDR3 nucleotide sequence: TGTGCCAGTCTTCCGACGACAGTATCCTATGGCTACACCTTC.

The chain uses TRBV7-9 and TRBJ1-4; D may be TRBD1 (5 bases). V gave up 2 bases and J gave up 0 bases, with 10 bases separating them. The CDR3 runs 16 residues. Looked up from germline, CDR1 is SEHNR and CDR2 is FQNEAQ (reference sequence). The CDR3 spells CASSLRRGATNEKLFF. In DNA, the CDR3 is TGTGCCAGCAGCTTACGTAGGGGCGCAACTAATGAAAAACTGTTTTTT.

The chain has TRBV5-1 and TRBJ2-7; TRBD1 agrees at 8 bases. Germline CDR1 SGHRS, CDR2 YFSETQ. J was trimmed by 5 bases and V by 4 bases; bases with no gene match: 11. The CDR3 contains 15 residues. In DNA, the CDR3 is TGCGCCAGCAGCCCCACGACAGGGGTTGGCCACGAGCAGTACTTC. Its protein is CASSPTTGVGHEQYF.

The chain couples TRBV28 to TRBJ2-7; the match to TRBD2 covers 7 bases. Per the germline V gene, CDR1 is MDHEN and CDR2 is SYDVKM. V lost 6 bases, J lost 1 base, and 18 bases stayed unmatched. The CDR3 has 18 amino acids. DNA for the CDR3: TGTGCCAGCAGCATCTCGCCTAGCGGACTCCTCGGGTCCTACGAGCAGTACTTC. Protein: CASSISPSGLLGSYEQYF.

The V gene is TRBV5-1, the J gene TRBJ2-3; D perhaps matches TRBD2 (6 bases). Germline-derived CDR1 and CDR2 are SGHRS and YFSETQ. The CDR3 runs to 13 residues. With 7 bases removed from V and 0 bases from J, the gap between germline ends came to 9 bases. The CDR3 coding sequence is TGCGCCAGCGGGCGGGGTAGCACAGATACGCAGTATTTT. It specifies CASGRGSTDTQYF. Full variable domain (outside the CDR3, taken from reference TRBV5-1 and TRBJ2-3): KAGVTQTPRYLIKTRGQQVTLSCSPISGHRSVSWYQQTPGQGLQFLFEYFSETQRNKGNFPGRFSGRQFSNSRSEMNVSTLELGDSALYLCASGRGSTDTQYFGPGTRLTVL.

This chain links TRBV7-9 with TRBJ1-1; no definite D call. V lost 7 bases, J lost 6 bases, and 15 bases lay in between. Germline loops: CDR1 SEHNR, CDR2 FQNEAQ (reference sequence). This CDR3 comprises 13 residues. CDR3 nucleotides: TGTGCCAGCACCATTACTCGGCAGGCTGAAGCTTTCTTT. This gives the protein CASTITRQAEAFF.

J is TRBJ1-1 and V is TRBV28; no reliable D call. Per the germline V gene, CDR1 is MDHEN and CDR2 is SYDVKM. Trimming cost V 4 bases and J 0 bases, with 6 bases left between them. The CDR3 has 13 amino acids. The CDR3 spells CASSSRVNTEAFF. The CDR3 DNA sequence: TGTGCCAGCAGTTCTCGCGTGAACACTGAAGCTTTCTTT.

The rearrangement joins TRBV2 to TRBJ2-2, with D tentatively TRBD1 (6 bases). CDR3 length equals 18 residues. V was shortened by 6 bases and J by 4 bases, with 24 bases between the two germline ends. CDR1 is SNHLY, CDR2 FYNNEI, per germline. CDR3 region: CASRAQFLTGTGTGELFF. For the CDR3, the DNA is TGTGCCAGCAGGGCCCAATTCCTTACAGGGACGGGCACCGGGGAGCTGTTTTTT.

This clone has only one observation. This sequence joins TRBV28 and TRBJ2-2; TRBD1 matches 11 bases. CDR3 length: 16 residues. The germline V gene encodes CDR1 MDHEN and CDR2 SYDVKM. Losses at the gene ends were 1 base for V and 6 bases for J; bases not matched to a gene: 4. The CDR3 sequence: CASSLYGTGGAGELFF. The CDR3 DNA reads as TGTGCCAGCAGTTTATATGGGACAGGGGGTGCCGGGGAGCTGTTTTTT.

This clone was observed a single time. The V call is TRBV10-3, the J call TRBJ1-4; D is possibly TRBD1 (5 bases). The ends were cut back, 0 bases at V and 3 bases at J, with 11 bases in the middle. Looked up from germline, CDR1 is ENHRY and CDR2 is SYGVKD. The CDR3 extends over 16 amino acids. CDR3 loop: CAISESTGGANEKLFF. CDR3 nucleotide sequence: TGTGCCATCAGTGAGTCGACTGGGGGGGCTAATGAAAAACTGTTTTTT.

The CDR3 DNA follows: TGTGCCAGCTCAGCTACCGGGACAGAGGAAGTATCTGGCTACACCTTC. Its protein product is CASSATGTEEVSGYTF. The V gene is TRBV18, the J gene TRBJ1-2, with 7 positions matching TRBD1. This CDR3 spans 16 amino acids. V shed 5 bases and J 7 bases; nucleotides not matched to a gene: 16. Germline V gene lookup returns CDR1 KGHSH and CDR2 LQKENI.

This chain connects TRBV11-3 to TRBJ2-7; 10 nucleotides line up with TRBD1. CDR1 and CDR2 (germline): SGHNT, YENEEA. This CDR3 is 15 amino acids long. V dropped 3 bases and J dropped 4; count of bases not matched to a gene: 6. The CDR3 loop is CASSFSGTGAYEQYF. The CDR3 nucleotides are TGTGCCAGCAGCTTTTCCGGGACAGGGGCATACGAGCAGTACTTC.

The chain joins TRBV18 to TRBJ1-1; D gene ambiguous. CDR3 size: 13 residues. Germline-derived CDR1 and CDR2 are KGHSH and LQKENI. V lost 3 bases, J lost 7 bases, and 12 bases lay in between. CDR3 region: CASSPALEGEAFF. CDR3 bases: TGTGCCAGCTCACCCGCCCTTGAGGGTGAAGCTTTCTTT.